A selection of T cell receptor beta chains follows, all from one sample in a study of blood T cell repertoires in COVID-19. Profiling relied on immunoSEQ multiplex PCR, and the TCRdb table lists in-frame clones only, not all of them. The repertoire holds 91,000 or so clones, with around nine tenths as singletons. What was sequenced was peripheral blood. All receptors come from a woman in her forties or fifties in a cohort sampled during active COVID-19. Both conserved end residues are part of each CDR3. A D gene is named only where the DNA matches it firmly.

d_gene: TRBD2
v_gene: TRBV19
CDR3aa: CASSSGTSGAETQYF

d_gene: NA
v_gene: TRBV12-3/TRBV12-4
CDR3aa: CASSFQGAAFF

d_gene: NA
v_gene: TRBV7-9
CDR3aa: CASSLESGTEAFF

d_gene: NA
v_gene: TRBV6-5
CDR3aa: CASRKTGGKTEAFF

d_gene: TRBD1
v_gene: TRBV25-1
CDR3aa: CASSPRDSQSEKLFF

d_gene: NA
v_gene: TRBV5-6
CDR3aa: CASSLVGLGDNEQFF

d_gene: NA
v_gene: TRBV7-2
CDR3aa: CASSLRWGGPPNEKLFF

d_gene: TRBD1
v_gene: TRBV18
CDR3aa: CASSPRQDRALGEQYF

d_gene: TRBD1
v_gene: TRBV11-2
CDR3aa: CASSARQGGPGYTF

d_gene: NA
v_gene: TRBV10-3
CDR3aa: CAISAGETQYF

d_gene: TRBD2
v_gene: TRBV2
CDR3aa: CASSDFAGDLSYEQYF

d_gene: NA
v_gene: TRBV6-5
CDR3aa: CASSSNYEQYF

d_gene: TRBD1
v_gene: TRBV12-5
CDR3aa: CASGPGQGGSNQPQHF

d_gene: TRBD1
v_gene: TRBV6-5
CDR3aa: CASNTDRGSNNEQFF

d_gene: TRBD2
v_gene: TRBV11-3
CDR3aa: CASSLGGLAGNEQFF

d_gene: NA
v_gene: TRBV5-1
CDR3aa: CATSVVSSTDTQYF

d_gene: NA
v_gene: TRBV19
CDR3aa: CASSDAREGGYTF

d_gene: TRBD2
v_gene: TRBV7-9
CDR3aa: CASSLGLAGVGNEQFF

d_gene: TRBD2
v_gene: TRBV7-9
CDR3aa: CASSPSGRQNEQFF

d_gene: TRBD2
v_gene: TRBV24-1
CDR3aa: CATSDPDRAPGTSGRFYNEQFF

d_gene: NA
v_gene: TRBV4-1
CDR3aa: CASSQAYHLQGRNGELFF

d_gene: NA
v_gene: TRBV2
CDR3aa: CASRANSGNTIYF

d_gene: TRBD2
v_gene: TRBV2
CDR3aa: CASRPIGLAGAGTGELFF

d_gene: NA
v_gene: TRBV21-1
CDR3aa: CASSNPPEGQGSSPLHF

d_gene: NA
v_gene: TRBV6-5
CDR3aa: CASSIGEVYEQYF

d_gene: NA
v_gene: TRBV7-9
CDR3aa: CASSPEQGRGTEAFF

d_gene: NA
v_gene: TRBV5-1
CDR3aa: CASRPVDRSGTQYF

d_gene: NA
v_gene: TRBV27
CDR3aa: CASSLSKRTWGDTQYF

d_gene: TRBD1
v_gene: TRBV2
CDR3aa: CASSLQGGDSPLHF

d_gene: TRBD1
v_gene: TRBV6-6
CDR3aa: CASSTRDRGSGGELFF

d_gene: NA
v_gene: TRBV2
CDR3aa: CASRSLSNQPQHF